This T cell receptor beta chain originates from a study of cytomegalovirus exposure and HLA in healthy donors. Generated by immunoSEQ multiplex PCR, the TCRdb table keeps only in-frame clones and is missing some. The data show under 100,000 clones, about four fifths seen once. Findings and caveats of the study: Within the 120 or so validation repertoires, first-cohort TCR clusters tended to co-occur, according to a later analysis. Using the classifier, cytomegalovirus status was reportedly diagnosed with high specificity and sensitivity.

Points on this clone: Its antigen is unknown.

Per germline, CDR1 ENHRY and CDR2 SYGVKD. V gave up 2 bases and J gave up 5 bases, with 9 bases separating them. The CDR3 has 13 residues. The sequenced sample consisted of PBMCs. The chain combines TRBV10-3 with TRBJ1-1; D is undetermined. The TCR was taken from a woman between 18 and 29 years old in good health and CMV-seropositive. The CDR3 region is CAISEAGGTEAFF. CDR3 DNA: TGTGCCATCAGTGAGGCAGGAGGGACTGAAGCTTTCTTT.